This entry lists 30 T cell receptor beta chains sequenced from one sample in a study of T cells in Graves' hyperthyroidism and ophthalmopathy (dated by TCRdb to between 2019 and 2020). The method was multiplex PCR. The sequencer listed for this sample is Illumina HiSeq 2000. TCR beta CDR3 regions were amplified from RNA transcripts. The first round of RT-PCR for the TCR CDR3 was performed with the HTBI primer set and the Qiagen OneStep RT-PCR kit. Through fastp at Q25 and MiXCR, TCRdb rebuilt clones from the public reads, retaining in-frame beta chains. One record per CDR3 amino acid sequence lists the most common genes and DNA. For this sample there are about 560,000 distinct CDR3 sequences; roughly 17% appear just once. The ten largest clones represent about 18% of the sample. Specimen: blood. The receptor source for this set is a woman in her late teens or twenties with Graves' hyperthyroidism.

This clonotype was counted between two and nine times. This rearrangement joins TRBV5-1 to TRBJ1-4, with 8 bases lining up with TRBD1. The V and J ends lost 3 bases and 5 bases, in that order; junction bases with no gene match: 6. The germline V gene has CDR1 SGHRS and CDR2 YFSETQ. This CDR3 contains 15 residues. For the CDR3, the DNA is TGCGCCAGCAGCTCTTGGACAGGGCCGAATGAAAAACTGTTTTTT. Translation: CASSSWTGPNEKLFF.

This clonotype was detected many times. The rearrangement links TRBV12-3 or TRBV12-4 to TRBJ2-5; 8 bases fit TRBD2. V lost 3 bases and J lost 2; bases outside the gene matches: 5. CDR3 size: 15 residues. The CDR3 sequence is CASSFRGGLQETQYF. DNA for the CDR3: TGTGCCAGCAGTTTTCGGGGGGGTCTACAAGAGACCCAGTACTTC.

This chain joins TRBV29-1 and TRBJ2-1; TRBD1 might be the D (5 bases). CDR3 length: 15 residues. V was shortened by 5 bases and J by 0 bases, with 14 bases between the two germline ends. Germline CDR1 SQVTM, CDR2 ANQGSEA. CDR3 coding DNA: TGCAGCGTTCAAAAGGGGCTCCGCTCCTACAATGAGCAGTTCTTC. This translates into CSVQKGLRSYNEQFF.

In its sample, this clonotype was seen a few times. A much bigger clone sits one base away, suggesting this may be a read error. V gene TRBV6-2 or TRBV6-3 combines with J gene TRBJ2-7; 9 nucleotides agree with TRBD2. The CDR3 sequence is 14 residues long. Germline V gene sequence: CDR1 MNHEY, CDR2 SVGEGT. The CDR3 here is CASSSGTSSYEQCF. CDR3 nucleotides: TGTGCCAGCAGTTCCGGGACTAGCTCCTACGAGCAGTGCTTC.

The chain employs TRBV7-9 and TRBJ2-1; no reliable D call. Germline V gene data show CDR1 as SEHNR and CDR2 as FQNEAQ (reference sequence). Trimming removed 5 bases at V and 0 bases at J, with 14 bases between. There are 16 residues in the CDR3. This CDR3 is CASSPFFRSSYNEQFF. The CDR3 DNA sequence: TGTGCCAGCAGCCCCTTCTTTCGTTCCTCCTACAATGAGCAGTTCTTC.

In this sample, this clonotype turned up a few times. The chain combines TRBV27 with TRBJ2-3; TRBD2 aligns across 10 bases. This CDR3 spans 17 amino acids. Losses at the gene ends were 0 bases for V and 5 bases for J; bases not matched to a gene: 8. Germline CDR1 and CDR2: MNHEY and SMNVEV (reference sequence). The CDR3: CASSLSIIAGGEDTQYF. CDR3 nucleotides: TGTGCCAGCAGTTTATCGATAATAGCGGGGGGAGAAGATACGCAGTATTTT.

In its sample, this clonotype was seen a few times. Because the CDR3 is missing its conserved closing phenylalanine or tryptophan, this is likely a read error. The V call is TRBV28, the J call TRBJ2-2, with D tentatively TRBD1 or TRBD2 (5 bases each). The CDR3 covers 16 residues. V lost 1 base and J 3 bases, leaving 12 bases between the germline ends. CDR1 is MDHEN, CDR2 SYDVKM, per germline. The CDR3 here is CASSLLQGEYTGELFL. The CDR3 DNA is TGTGCCAGCAGTTTATTGCAGGGAGAGTACACCGGGGAGCTGTTTTTA.

This chain links TRBV15 with TRBJ1-6; D might be TRBD1 (6 bases). Germline CDR1 LNHNV, CDR2 YYDKDF (reference sequence). Trimming took 0 bases from V and 8 from J, leaving 11 bases between them. The CDR3 sequence is 15 residues long. DNA of the CDR3: TGTGCCACCAGCAGAGAAGGAAGGGGGGATTCACCCCTCCACTTT. Translated: CATSREGRGDSPLHF.

Regarding this clonotype: One base away lies a much larger clone, so this may be a sequencing read error. This rearrangement joins TRBV2 to TRBJ1-2; the match to TRBD1 covers 10 bases. Germline V gene lookup returns CDR1 SNHLY and CDR2 FYNNEI. The CDR3 loop spans 15 amino acids. The V gene end was trimmed by 11 bases and the J gene end by 1 base; junction bases not matched to a gene: 10. As DNA, the CDR3 is TGTGCCTGCAAGGCCCGGGACAGGGGTAACTATGGCTACACCTTC. Protein product: CACKARDRGNYGYTF.

The rearrangement joins TRBV4-2 to TRBJ2-5; 7 bases align to TRBD2. The CDR3 spans 15 residues. The germline gives CDR1 LGHNA, CDR2 YNFKEQ. The V segment lost 1 base and the J segment 1 base; nucleotides outside the gene matches: 3. The CDR3 DNA reads TGTGCCAGCAGCCAAGCCCTAGCGGTCCAAGAGACCCAGTACTTC. Protein: CASSQALAVQETQYF.

This clonotype was seen many times. This chain links TRBV4-3 with TRBJ2-3; 10 bases align to TRBD2. V was pared by 6 bases and J by 1 base, with 4 bases of the junction left unmatched. Germline V lookup: CDR1 LGHNA, CDR2 YSLEER. The CDR3 extends over 15 amino acids. This chain's CDR3 is CASRTGLAGTDTQYF. In DNA, the CDR3 is TGCGCCAGCAGGACCGGACTAGCGGGCACAGATACGCAGTATTTT.

This clonotype was counted ten times or more. The rearrangement links TRBV29-1 to TRBJ2-3, with 9 bases fitting TRBD2. Trimming took 1 base from V and 1 from J; bases not matched to a gene: 3. This CDR3 spans 15 amino acids. Germline CDR1 SQVTM, CDR2 ANQGSEA. CDR3 sequence reads: CSVEVAGVGTDTQYF. The CDR3 DNA is TGCAGCGTTGAAGTAGCGGGAGTGGGCACAGATACGCAGTATTTT.

The CDR3 DNA sequence: TGTGCCTGGAGTGGGACCCTTAGCGTGCAGTTCTTC. Encoded protein: CAWSGTLSVQFF. The chain links TRBV30 to TRBJ2-1, with a possible D match to TRBD2 (5 bases). V was cut by 1 base and J by 12 bases, with 13 bases left in between. The germline V gene encodes CDR1 GTSNPN and CDR2 SVGIG (reference sequence). CDR3 length: 12 amino acids.

This clonotype appeared a few times. CDR3 region: CASSPRHVLVDTEAFF. The CDR3, as DNA: TGTGCCAGTAGTCCGAGACACGTTCTGGTTGACACTGAAGCTTTCTTT. The chain is built from TRBV19 and TRBJ1-1; D not resolved. The CDR3 runs to 16 residues. The V end lost 5 bases, the J end lost 3 bases, and 19 bases lay between the germline ends. Germline V lookup: CDR1 LNHDA, CDR2 SQIVND (reference sequence).

This clonotype was detected ten times or more. The genes are TRBV24-1 and TRBJ1-2; D gene unclear. CDR1 is KGHDR and CDR2 is SFDVKD in the germline V gene. This CDR3 contains 14 residues. Trimming removed 4 bases at V and 7 bases at J, with 15 bases between. This chain's CDR3 is CATSDYKVLSGYTF. The CDR3, as DNA: TGTGCCACCAGTGACTATAAAGTTCTGTCTGGCTACACCTTC.

A few counts support this clonotype. The chain combines TRBV7-9 with TRBJ1-2; D remains unclear. Trimming pared 3 bases from V and 4 bases from J, leaving 15 bases between. Looked up from germline, CDR1 is SEHNR and CDR2 is FQNEAQ (reference sequence). The CDR3 is 15 residues long. CDR3 in DNA: TGTGCCAGCAGCTTTATTTCAAGCTATGGCTATGGCTACACCTTC. Protein product: CASSFISSYGYGYTF.

This clonotype was counted at least ten times. V is TRBV28 and J is TRBJ1-5; no clear D gene. This CDR3 is 15 amino acids long. V gave up 3 bases and J gave up 0 bases, with 9 bases separating them. Germline V gives CDR1 MDHEN, CDR2 SYDVKM. CDR3 region: CASSFQDYSNQPQHF. As DNA, the CDR3 is TGTGCCAGCAGTTTTCAGGATTATAGCAATCAGCCCCAGCATTTT. Combining the CDR3 with reference TRBV28 and TRBJ1-5 gives the whole variable domain DVKVTQSSRYLVKRTGEKVFLECVQDMDHENMFWYRQDPGLGLRLIYFSYDVKMKEKGDIPEGYSVSREKKERFSLILESASTNQTSMYLCASSFQDYSNQPQHFGDGTRLSIL.

V and J are TRBV7-9 and TRBJ1-4; 11 nucleotides match TRBD1. The CDR3 extends over 16 amino acids. Per germline, CDR1 SEHNR and CDR2 FQNEAQ (reference sequence). The J segment lost 5 bases and the V segment lost 2 bases, leaving 4 bases of the junction unmatched. CDR3 amino acids: CASSLTRDRGNEKLFF. CDR3 sequence (DNA): TGTGCCAGCAGCTTAACACGGGACAGGGGGAATGAAAAACTGTTTTTT.

J is TRBJ2-5 and V is TRBV12-5; D is undetermined. Trimming cost V 4 bases and J 4 bases, with 7 bases left between them. The CDR3 extends over 12 amino acids. CDR1 is LGHNT, CDR2 FRNRAP, per germline. The CDR3 DNA reads TGTGCTAGTGGTTGGGATATAGAGACCCAGTACTTC. Translation gives CASGWDIETQYF. Complete variable domain (other parts from reference TRBV12-5 and TRBJ2-5): DARVTQTPRHKVTEMGQEVTMRCQPILGHNTVFWYRQTMMQGLELLAYFRNRAPLDDSGMPKDRFSAEMPDATLATLKIQPSEPRDSAVYFCASGWDIETQYFGPGTRLLVL.

This clonotype was counted at least ten times. The chain links TRBV5-8 to TRBJ1-2; unclear D gene. Trimming removed 5 bases at V and 2 bases at J, with 4 bases between. The CDR3 spans 11 residues. CDR1 SGHTS and CDR2 YDEGEE come from the germline V gene. CDR3 DNA sequence: TGTGCCAGCAGGGGCAACTATGGCTACACCTTC. It specifies CASRGNYGYTF.

This clonotype came up many times. This chain joins TRBV6-1 and TRBJ2-7, with 11 bases that match TRBD1. The CDR3 runs 15 residues. The germline V gene has CDR1 MNHNS and CDR2 SASEGT. With V trimmed by 6 bases and J by 4 bases, 8 bases remained unmatched. The CDR3 protein is CASSGRRDRGYEQYF. DNA for the CDR3: TGTGCCAGCAGCGGCCGTAGGGACAGGGGGTACGAGCAGTACTTC.

This clonotype was picked up many times. The CDR3 DNA follows: TGTGCCAGCAGCTTATACAGGGGCCCAGTAAACGAGCAGTACTTC. Protein product: CASSLYRGPVNEQYF. The chain recombines TRBV11-2 with TRBJ2-7, with 7 nucleotides matching TRBD1. The CDR3 length is 15 residues. The V and J ends lost 2 bases and 5 bases, in that order; junction bases with no gene match: 9. Germline V gives CDR1 SGHAT, CDR2 FQNNGV.

This chain links TRBV5-1 with TRBJ1-2; the D is unclear. This CDR3 comprises 15 residues. V was cut by 5 bases and J by 7 bases, with 21 bases left in between. Germline lookup yields CDR1 SGHRS and CDR2 YFSETQ. CDR3 sequence reads: CASSYRVGGEGGYTF. The CDR3 coding sequence is TGCGCCAGCAGTTACAGAGTCGGCGGTGAAGGTGGCTACACCTTC.

This clonotype was recorded at least ten times. The rearrangement joins TRBV11-2 to TRBJ2-3, with a weak D call TRBD1 (5 bases). The CDR3 consists of 14 residues. The V end lost 5 bases, the J end lost 4 bases, and 13 bases lay between the germline ends. Germline assignment: CDR1 SGHAT and CDR2 FQNNGV. CDR3 amino acids: CASSLKGASDTQYF. CDR3 DNA sequence: TGTGCCAGCAGCCTAAAAGGGGCCTCAGATACGCAGTATTTT.

This clonotype was counted at least ten times. The rearrangement links TRBV20-1 to TRBJ1-6; D is undetermined. This CDR3 is 15 amino acids long. Trimming took 5 bases from V and 4 from J, leaving 15 bases between them. Germline V gene sequence: CDR1 DFQATT, CDR2 SNEGSKA (reference sequence). CDR3 coding DNA: TGCAGTGCTCCGGGGTCAGCACAATATAATTCACCCCTCCACTTT. It specifies CSAPGSAQYNSPLHF.

The CDR3 protein is CASGTGHANYGYTF. As DNA, the CDR3 is TGTGCCAGCGGGACAGGACATGCTAACTATGGCTACACCTTC. The rearrangement uses TRBV7-9 and TRBJ1-2; TRBD1 matches 8 bases. This CDR3 has 14 residues. Germline V gene lookup returns CDR1 SEHNR and CDR2 FQNEAQ (reference sequence). The ends lost 8 bases at V and 0 bases at J; junction bases unmatched: 5. Supplemented by reference TRBV7-9 and TRBJ1-2, the full variable domain reads DTGVSQNPRHKITKRGQNVTFRCDPISEHNRLYWYRQTLGQGPEFLTYFQNEAQLEKSRLLSDRFSAERPKGSFSTLEIQRTEQGDSAMYLCASGTGHANYGYTFGSGTRLTVV.

This clonotype was seen at least ten times. The chain links TRBV6-2 or TRBV6-3 to TRBJ2-1; D gene unclear. V lost 6 bases and J 8 bases, leaving 20 bases between the germline ends. From germline, CDR1 is MNHEY and CDR2 SVGEGT. This CDR3 has 15 residues. The chain's CDR3 is CASRPPPPDRDEQFF. The DNA for the CDR3 is TGTGCCAGCAGACCCCCCCCCCCGGATCGCGATGAGCAGTTCTTC.

The chain has TRBV20-1 and TRBJ2-7; 10 bases are a match to TRBD2. With V trimmed by 3 bases and J by 5 bases, 4 bases remained unmatched. In germline, CDR1 is DFQATT, CDR2 SNEGSKA (reference sequence). This CDR3 spans 13 amino acids. The CDR3 here is CSARPSGSDEQYF. DNA for the CDR3: TGCAGTGCTAGGCCTAGCGGGAGCGACGAGCAGTACTTC.

This chain connects TRBV7-2 to TRBJ2-2; tentatively, D is TRBD2 (5 bases). From germline, CDR1 is SGHTA and CDR2 FQGNSA. CDR3 length: 16 amino acids. V was shortened by 4 bases and J by 7 bases, with 19 bases between the two germline ends. Here the CDR3 reads CASSSPRPPGNGELFF. DNA for the CDR3: TGTGCCAGCAGCTCTCCGCGCCCCCCGGGGAACGGGGAGCTGTTTTTT.

Many counts were recorded for this clonotype. The chain has TRBV2 and TRBJ2-1; D not certain. The length of the CDR3 is 15 residues. V gave up 1 base and J gave up 1 base, with 8 bases separating them. Germline values: CDR1 SNHLY, CDR2 FYNNEI. The CDR3 here is CASSEGAGSYNEQFF. As DNA, the CDR3 is TGTGCCAGCAGTGAAGGGGCAGGATCCTACAATGAGCAGTTCTTC.